This TCR beta chain was found in a study of cytomegalovirus exposure and HLA in healthy donors. Overall study results and limits: CMV serostatus alone was available as immune exposure information. Apparent HLA restriction characterized most CMV-associated TCR beta chains in a later analysis. The study reported that TCR beta sequences accurately predicted HLA-A and HLA-B alleles in most subjects.

Primers: 60 Vbeta forward and 13 Jbeta reverse. Assay: immunoSEQ multiplex PCR; the TCRdb copy retains only in-frame clones and omits some. This sample has around 130,000 clones, with 75% to 85% found just once. This clone was recorded once. Its antigen is not identified. The CDR3 covers 15 residues. V shed 7 bases and J 6 bases; nucleotides not matched to a gene: 10. The germline gives CDR1 WSHSY, CDR2 SAAADI. Sequenced sample: PBMCs. The J gene is TRBJ2-1, the V gene TRBV10-2; 9 bases map to TRBD1. This sequence was found in a man aged 25-45 years in good health and CMV-seronegative. CDR3 sequence reads: CASTTGTGFSNEQFF. The CDR3 DNA sequence: TGCGCCAGCACTACCGGGACAGGGTTCAGCAATGAGCAGTTCTTC.